The 5 T cell receptor beta chains below were found in one sample sequenced in a study of cytomegalovirus exposure and HLA in healthy donors. Use of 60 Vbeta and 13 Jbeta primers characterized the PCR. Clones were read by immunoSEQ multiplex PCR, and TCRdb kept only the in-frame ones, dropping some. Here the sample spans 200,000 to 250,000 clones, 80% to 90% being singletons. Sequenced input: PBMCs. The source is a woman between 18 and 29 years old in good health and CMV-seronegative.

The chain joins TRBV11-2 to TRBJ2-3, with TRBD2 matching 8 bases. The CDR3 has 17 amino acids. V was clipped by 4 bases and J by 4 bases; unmatched bases: 13. The germline CDR1 and CDR2 sequences are SGHAT and FQNNGV. Here the CDR3 DNA reads TGTGCCAGCAGCTCCAGCTTACTAGCGGCCGGTGCAGATACGCAGTATTTT. It is translated as CASSSSLLAAGADTQYF. The whole variable domain, remainder taken from reference TRBV11-2 and TRBJ2-3, is EAGVAQSPRYKIIEKRQSVAFWCNPISGHATLYWYQQILGQGPKLLIQFQNNGVVDDSQLPKDRFSAERLKGVDSTLKIQPAKLEDSAVYLCASSSSLLAAGADTQYFGPGTRLTVL.

CDR3 DNA sequence: TGTGCCAGCAGTTCAATACCGGGACAGCTCATTGGGAATCAGCCCCAGCATTTT. This sequence encodes CASSSIPGQLIGNQPQHF. The V gene is TRBV28, the J gene TRBJ1-5; 7 bases match TRBD1. This CDR3 is built from 18 residues. Per germline, CDR1 MDHEN and CDR2 SYDVKM. V lost 4 bases and J lost 4; bases outside the gene matches: 16.

The V call is TRBV5-1, the J call TRBJ2-3, with TRBD2 matching over 11 bases. CDR1 and CDR2 (germline): SGHRS, YFSETQ. V lost 3 bases, J lost 2 bases, and 5 bases stayed unmatched. This CDR3 has 16 residues. The CDR3 spells CASSSLAGGTTDTQYF. The CDR3 DNA reads TGCGCCAGCAGCTCCCTAGCGGGAGGAACCACAGATACGCAGTATTTT.

This sequence joins TRBV30 and TRBJ2-7; the D gene is possibly TRBD2 (5 bases). CDR1 and CDR2 (germline): GTSNPN, SVGIG (reference sequence). CDR3 length: 11 residues. The germline V and J ends were trimmed by 2 bases and 6 bases, with 8 bases remaining between them. CDR3 sequence reads: CAWSRGLEQYF. CDR3 sequence (DNA): TGTGCCTGGAGTCGAGGGCTCGAGCAGTACTTC. The whole variable domain, filled in from reference TRBV30 and TRBJ2-7, reads SQTIHQWPATLVQPVGSPLSLECTVEGTSNPNLYWYRQAAGRGLQLLFYSVGIGQISSEVPQNLSASRPQDRQFILSSKKLLLSDSGFYLCAWSRGLEQYFGPGTRLTVT.

The chain recombines TRBV11-2 with TRBJ1-2; 7 positions agree with TRBD1. Per the germline V gene, CDR1 is SGHAT and CDR2 is FQNNGV. The CDR3 runs to 14 residues. The ends lost 2 bases at V and 6 bases at J; junction bases unmatched: 6. This CDR3 is CASSLIGQGDGYTF. In DNA, the CDR3 is TGTGCCAGCAGCTTAATCGGGCAGGGGGATGGCTACACCTTC.